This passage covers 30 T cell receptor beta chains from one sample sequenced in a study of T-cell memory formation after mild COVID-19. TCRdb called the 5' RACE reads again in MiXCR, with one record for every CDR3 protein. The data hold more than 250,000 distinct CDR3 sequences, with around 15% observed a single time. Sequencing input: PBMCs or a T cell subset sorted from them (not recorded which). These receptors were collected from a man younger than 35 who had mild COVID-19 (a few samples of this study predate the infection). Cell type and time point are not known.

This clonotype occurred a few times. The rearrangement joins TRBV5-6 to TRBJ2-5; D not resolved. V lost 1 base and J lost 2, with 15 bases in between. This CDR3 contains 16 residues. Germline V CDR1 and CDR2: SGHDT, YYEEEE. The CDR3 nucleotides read TGTGCCAGCAGCTTGTTATGGCAGAAACAGCAAGAGACCCAGTACTTC. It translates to CASSLLWQKQQETQYF.

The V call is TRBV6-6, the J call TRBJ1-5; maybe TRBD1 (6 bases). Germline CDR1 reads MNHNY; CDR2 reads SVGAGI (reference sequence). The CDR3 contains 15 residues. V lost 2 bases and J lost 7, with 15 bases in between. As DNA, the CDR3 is TGTGCCAGCAGTTACGGGGGGGGCGCAGGCCAGCCCCAGCATTTT. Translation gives CASSYGGGAGQPQHF.

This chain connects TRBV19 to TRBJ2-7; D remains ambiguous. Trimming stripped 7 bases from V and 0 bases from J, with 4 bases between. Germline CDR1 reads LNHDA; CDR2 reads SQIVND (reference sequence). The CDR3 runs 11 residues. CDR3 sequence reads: CASMGSYEQYF. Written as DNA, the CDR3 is TGTGCCAGTATGGGCTCCTACGAGCAGTACTTC.

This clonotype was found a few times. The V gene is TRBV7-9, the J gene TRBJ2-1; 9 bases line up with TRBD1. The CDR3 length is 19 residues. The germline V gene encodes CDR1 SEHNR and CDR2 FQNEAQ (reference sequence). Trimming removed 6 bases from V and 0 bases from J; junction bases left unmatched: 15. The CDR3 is CASSWGGQGLDSSYNEQFF. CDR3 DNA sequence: TGTGCCAGCAGTTGGGGGGGACAGGGATTGGATAGCTCCTACAATGAGCAGTTCTTC.

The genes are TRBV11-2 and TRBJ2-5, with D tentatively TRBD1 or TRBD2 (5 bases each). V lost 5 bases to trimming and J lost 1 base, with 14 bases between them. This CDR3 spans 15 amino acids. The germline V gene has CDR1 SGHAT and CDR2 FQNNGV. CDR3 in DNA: TGTGCCAGCAGCCAGACTACAGGTGTCCAAGAGACCCAGTACTTC. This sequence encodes CASSQTTGVQETQYF.

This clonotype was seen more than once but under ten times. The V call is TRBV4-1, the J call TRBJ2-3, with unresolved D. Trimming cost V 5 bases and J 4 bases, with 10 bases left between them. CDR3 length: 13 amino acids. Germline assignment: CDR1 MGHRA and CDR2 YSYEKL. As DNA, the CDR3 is TGCGCCAGCAGCATAACGCCCCCAGATACGCAGTATTTT. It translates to CASSITPPDTQYF.

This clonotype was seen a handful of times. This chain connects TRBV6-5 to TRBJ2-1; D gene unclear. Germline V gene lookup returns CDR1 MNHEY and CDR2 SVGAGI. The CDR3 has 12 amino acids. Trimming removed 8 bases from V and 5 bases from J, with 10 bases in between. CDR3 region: CASGWRNNEQFF. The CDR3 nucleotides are TGTGCCAGCGGGTGGCGGAACAATGAGCAGTTCTTC.

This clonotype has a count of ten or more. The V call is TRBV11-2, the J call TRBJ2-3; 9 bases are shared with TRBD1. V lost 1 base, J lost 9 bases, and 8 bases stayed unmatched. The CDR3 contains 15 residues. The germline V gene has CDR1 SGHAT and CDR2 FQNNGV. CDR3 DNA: TGTGCCAGCAGCTTAGGAAGTGGACAGGGGAAGACGCAGTATTTT. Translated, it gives CASSLGSGQGKTQYF. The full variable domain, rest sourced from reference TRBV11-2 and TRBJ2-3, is EAGVAQSPRYKIIEKRQSVAFWCNPISGHATLYWYQQILGQGPKLLIQFQNNGVVDDSQLPKDRFSAERLKGVDSTLKIQPAKLEDSAVYLCASSLGSGQGKTQYFGPGTRLTVL.

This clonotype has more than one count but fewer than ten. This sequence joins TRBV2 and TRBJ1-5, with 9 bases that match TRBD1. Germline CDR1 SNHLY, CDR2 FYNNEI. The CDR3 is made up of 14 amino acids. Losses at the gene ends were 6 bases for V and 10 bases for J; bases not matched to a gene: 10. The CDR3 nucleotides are TGTGCCAGCAGAAAGGGACAGGGATCACACCCCCAGCATTTT. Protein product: CASRKGQGSHPQHF.

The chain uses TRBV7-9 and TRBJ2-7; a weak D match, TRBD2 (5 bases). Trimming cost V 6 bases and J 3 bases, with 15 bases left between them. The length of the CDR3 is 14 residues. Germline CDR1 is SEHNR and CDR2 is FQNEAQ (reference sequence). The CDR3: CASSWTGRDYEQYF. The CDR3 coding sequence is TGTGCCAGCAGTTGGACCGGCCGGGACTACGAGCAGTACTTC.

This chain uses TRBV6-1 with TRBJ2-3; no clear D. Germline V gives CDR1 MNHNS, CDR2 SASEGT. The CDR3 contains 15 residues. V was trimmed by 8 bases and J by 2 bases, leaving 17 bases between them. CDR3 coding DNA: TGTGCCAGCCCTCCTTCGGGCATATTCACAGATACGCAGTATTTT. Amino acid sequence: CASPPSGIFTDTQYF.

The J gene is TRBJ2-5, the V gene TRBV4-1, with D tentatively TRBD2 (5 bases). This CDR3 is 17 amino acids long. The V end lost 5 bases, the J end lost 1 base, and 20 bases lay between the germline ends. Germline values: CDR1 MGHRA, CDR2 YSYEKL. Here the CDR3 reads CASSRSSSGLTQETQYF. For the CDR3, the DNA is TGCGCCAGCAGCAGATCCTCTTCCGGACTCACCCAAGAGACCCAGTACTTC.

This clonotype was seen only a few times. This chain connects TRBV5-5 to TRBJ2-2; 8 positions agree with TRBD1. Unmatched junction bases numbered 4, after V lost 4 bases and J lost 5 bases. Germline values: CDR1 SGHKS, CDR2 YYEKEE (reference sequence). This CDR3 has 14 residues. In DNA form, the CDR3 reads TGTGCCAGCAGCATTTGGACAGGGACCGGGGAGCTGTTTTTT. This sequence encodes CASSIWTGTGELFF.

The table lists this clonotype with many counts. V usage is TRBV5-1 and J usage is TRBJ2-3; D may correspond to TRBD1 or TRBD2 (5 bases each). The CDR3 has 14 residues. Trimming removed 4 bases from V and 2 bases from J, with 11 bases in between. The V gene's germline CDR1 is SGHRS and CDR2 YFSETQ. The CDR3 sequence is CASSPGTTTDTQYF. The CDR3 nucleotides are TGCGCCAGCAGCCCTGGGACCACCACAGATACGCAGTATTTT.

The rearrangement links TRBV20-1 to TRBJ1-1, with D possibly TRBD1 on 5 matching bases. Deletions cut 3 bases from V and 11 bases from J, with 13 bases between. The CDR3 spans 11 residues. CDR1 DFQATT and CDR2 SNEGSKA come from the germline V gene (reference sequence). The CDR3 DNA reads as TGCAGTGCTAGCATGGGGGGGAGTGCTTTCTTT. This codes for CSASMGGSAFF.

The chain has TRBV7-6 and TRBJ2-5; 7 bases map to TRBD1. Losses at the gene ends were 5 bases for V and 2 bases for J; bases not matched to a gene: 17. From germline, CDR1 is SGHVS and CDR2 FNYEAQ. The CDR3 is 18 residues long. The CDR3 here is CASSKGGQRTTVQETQYF. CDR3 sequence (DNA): TGTGCCAGCAGCAAAGGGGGACAGAGAACGACCGTGCAAGAGACCCAGTACTTC.

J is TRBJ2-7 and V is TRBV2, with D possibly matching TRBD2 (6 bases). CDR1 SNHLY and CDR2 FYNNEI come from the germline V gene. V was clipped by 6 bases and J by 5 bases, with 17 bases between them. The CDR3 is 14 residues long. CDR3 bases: TGTGCCAGCAGAGGACTACCCAGGTTCGACGAGCAGTACTTC. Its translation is CASRGLPRFDEQYF.

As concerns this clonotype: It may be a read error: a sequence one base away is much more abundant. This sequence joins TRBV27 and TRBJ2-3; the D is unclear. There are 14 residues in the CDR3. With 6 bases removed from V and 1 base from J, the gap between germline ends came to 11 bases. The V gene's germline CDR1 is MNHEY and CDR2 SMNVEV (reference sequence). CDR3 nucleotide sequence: TGTGCCAGCAGCCACGAATGGGGCACAGATACGCAGTATTTT. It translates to CASSHEWGTDTQYF.

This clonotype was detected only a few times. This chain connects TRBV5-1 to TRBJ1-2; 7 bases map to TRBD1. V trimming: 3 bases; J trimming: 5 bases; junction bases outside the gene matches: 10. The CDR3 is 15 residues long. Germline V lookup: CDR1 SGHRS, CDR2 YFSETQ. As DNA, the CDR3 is TGCGCCAGCAGCTCCTCCGGACAGGAGATGTATGGCTACACCTTC. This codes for CASSSSGQEMYGYTF.

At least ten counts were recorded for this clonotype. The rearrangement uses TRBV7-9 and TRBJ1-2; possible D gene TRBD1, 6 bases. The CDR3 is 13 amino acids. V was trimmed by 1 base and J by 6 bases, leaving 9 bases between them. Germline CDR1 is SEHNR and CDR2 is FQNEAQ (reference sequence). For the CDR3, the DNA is TGTGCCAGCAGCTTAGAGGGGGAAGATGGCTACACCTTC. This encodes CASSLEGEDGYTF.

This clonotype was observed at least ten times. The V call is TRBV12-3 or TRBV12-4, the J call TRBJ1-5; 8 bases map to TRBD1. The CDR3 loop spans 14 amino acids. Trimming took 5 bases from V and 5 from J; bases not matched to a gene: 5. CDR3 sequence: CASSPGQGDQPQHF. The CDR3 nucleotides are TGTGCCAGCAGTCCCGGACAGGGTGATCAGCCCCAGCATTTT.

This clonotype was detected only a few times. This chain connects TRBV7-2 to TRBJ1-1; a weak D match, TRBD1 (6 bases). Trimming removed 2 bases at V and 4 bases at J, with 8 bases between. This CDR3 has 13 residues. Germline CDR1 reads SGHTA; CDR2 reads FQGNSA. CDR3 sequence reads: CASSLSGVTEAFF. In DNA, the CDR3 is TGTGCCAGCAGCTTATCAGGGGTCACTGAAGCTTTCTTT.

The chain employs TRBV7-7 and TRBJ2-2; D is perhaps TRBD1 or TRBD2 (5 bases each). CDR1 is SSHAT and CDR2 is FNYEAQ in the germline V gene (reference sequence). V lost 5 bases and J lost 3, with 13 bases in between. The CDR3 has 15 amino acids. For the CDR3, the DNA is TGTGCCAGCAGCCTTGGGACCGATTACACCGGGGAGCTGTTTTTT. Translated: CASSLGTDYTGELFF.

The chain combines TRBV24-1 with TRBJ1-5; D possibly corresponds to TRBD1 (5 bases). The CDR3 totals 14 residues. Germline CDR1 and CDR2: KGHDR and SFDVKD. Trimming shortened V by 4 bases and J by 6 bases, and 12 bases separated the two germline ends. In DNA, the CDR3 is TGTGCCACCAGTGACGGGACCCTCGGTCAGCCCCAGCATTTT. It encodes CATSDGTLGQPQHF.

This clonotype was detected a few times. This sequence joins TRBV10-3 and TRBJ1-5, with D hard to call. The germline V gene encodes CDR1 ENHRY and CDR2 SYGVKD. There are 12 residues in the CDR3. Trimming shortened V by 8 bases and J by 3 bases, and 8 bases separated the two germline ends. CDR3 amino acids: CAIGDYNQPQHF. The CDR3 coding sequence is TGTGCCATCGGAGATTACAATCAGCCCCAGCATTTT.

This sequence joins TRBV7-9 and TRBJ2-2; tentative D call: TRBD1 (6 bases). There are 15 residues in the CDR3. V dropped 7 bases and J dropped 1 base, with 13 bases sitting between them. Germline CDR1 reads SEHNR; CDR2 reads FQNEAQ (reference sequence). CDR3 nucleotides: TGTGCCAGCACCTCGACAGGACAGAACACCGGGGAGCTGTTTTTT. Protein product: CASTSTGQNTGELFF. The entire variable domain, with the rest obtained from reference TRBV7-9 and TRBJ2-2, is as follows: DTGVSQNPRHKITKRGQNVTFRCDPISEHNRLYWYRQTLGQGPEFLTYFQNEAQLEKSRLLSDRFSAERPKGSFSTLEIQRTEQGDSAMYLCASTSTGQNTGELFFGEGSRLTVL.

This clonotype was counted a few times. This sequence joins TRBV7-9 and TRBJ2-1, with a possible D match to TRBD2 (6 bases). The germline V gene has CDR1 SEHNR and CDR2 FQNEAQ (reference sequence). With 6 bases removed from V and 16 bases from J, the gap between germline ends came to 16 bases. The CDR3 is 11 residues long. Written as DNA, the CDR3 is TGTGCCAGCAGGCGGGACGTGGTGGACTTCTTC. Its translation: CASRRDVVDFF.

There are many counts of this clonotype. The DNA for the CDR3 is TGCGCCAGCAGCCAGTTAGCGGGGGGGAGAGATACGCAGTATTTT. It encodes CASSQLAGGRDTQYF. The chain employs TRBV4-3 and TRBJ2-3; 11 bases match TRBD2. This CDR3 is built from 15 residues. The germline V gene has CDR1 LGHNA and CDR2 YSLEER. J lost 5 bases, V lost 3 bases, and 4 bases had no gene match.

CDR3 loop: CASSWLAGGTDTQYF. CDR3 nucleotide sequence: TGTGCCAGCAGCTGGCTAGCGGGGGGCACAGATACGCAGTATTTT. V is TRBV9 and J is TRBJ2-3, with 10 bases identical to TRBD2. Unmatched junction bases numbered 3, after V lost 4 bases and J lost 1 base. Germline CDR1 is SGDLS and CDR2 is YYNGEE. CDR3 length: 15 residues.

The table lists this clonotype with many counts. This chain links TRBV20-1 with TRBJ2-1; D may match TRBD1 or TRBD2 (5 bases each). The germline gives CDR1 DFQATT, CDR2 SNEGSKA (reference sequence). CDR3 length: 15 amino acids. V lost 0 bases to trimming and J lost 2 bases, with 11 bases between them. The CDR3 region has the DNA TGCAGTGCTAGAGATGGACGGGGACCCTACAATGAGCAGTTCTTC. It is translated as CSARDGRGPYNEQFF.